The 27 T cell receptor beta chains below were found in one sample sequenced in a study of metastatic and nonmetastatic thyroid tumors. No patient received treatment before thyroid surgery. Via MiXCR, TCRdb re-called the PCR reads. Altogether about 23,000 clones are present, more than 20% being singletons, with the ten largest covering around 12%. Sequencing was done on a sample of tumor tissue. The source is a male donor with papillary thyroid cancer or a benign thyroid nodule (not recorded which). Some clones in this sample may be carry-over from other donors' samples.

This clone was observed once. The junction does not match germline at one end; this may be a read error. The chain carries TRBV20-1 and TRBJ1-5, with a possible D match to TRBD1 (5 bases). The CDR3 is made up of 17 amino acids. Germline values: CDR1 DFQATT, CDR2 SNEGSKA (reference sequence). CDR3 loop: CSSRDAGRGGVSQPQHF. The CDR3 DNA sequence: TGCAGTTCTAGAGATGCCGGGCGTGGGGGGGTATCTCAGCCCCAGCATTTT.

The gene calls are TRBV9 and TRBJ2-2; D call uncertain. The CDR3 covers 16 residues. Looked up from germline, CDR1 is SGDLS and CDR2 is YYNGEE. Between the trimmed V and J ends, which lost 3 bases and 0 bases, there was a span of 12 bases. CDR3 DNA: TGTGCCAGCAGCGAAACCACACTCTCGAACACCGGGGAGCTGTTTTTT. Amino acid sequence: CASSETTLSNTGELFF.

V gene TRBV27 combines with J gene TRBJ1-6, with D uncertain. Germline loops: CDR1 MNHEY, CDR2 SMNVEV (reference sequence). V lost 6 bases and J lost 0, with 9 bases in between. The CDR3 length is 15 residues. In DNA form, the CDR3 reads TGTGCCAGCAGACCCTGGAGCTCCTATAATTCACCCCTCCACTTT. It yields the protein CASRPWSSYNSPLHF.

This clone was counted many times. Other DNA sequences within the sample encode an identical CDR3. As DNA, the CDR3 is TGTGCCACCAGCAGAGATTTCCTAGCGGGAGGGCCGGATAGCACAGATACGCAGTATTTT. Residues: CATSRDFLAGGPDSTDTQYF. V is TRBV15 and J is TRBJ2-3; 12 nucleotides agree with TRBD2. CDR3 length: 20 amino acids. CDR1 LNHNV and CDR2 YYDKDF come from the germline V gene (reference sequence). Unmatched junction bases numbered 10, after V lost 0 bases and J lost 0 bases.

There are a few counts of this clone. This sequence joins TRBV6-2 or TRBV6-3 and TRBJ2-1; 12 nucleotides line up with TRBD2. V lost 6 bases, J lost 4 bases, and 10 bases stayed unmatched. The CDR3 extends over 17 amino acids. Germline V gene sequence: CDR1 MNHEY, CDR2 SVGEGT. The CDR3 is CASSYPYGLAGYNEQFF. The CDR3 DNA follows: TGTGCCAGCAGCTACCCCTACGGACTAGCGGGGTACAATGAGCAGTTCTTC.

Many counts were recorded for this clone. The V and J genes are TRBV12-3 or TRBV12-4 and TRBJ2-5; 10 positions agree with TRBD1. J lost 6 bases, V lost 6 bases, and 10 bases had no gene match. This CDR3 has 15 amino acids. This CDR3 is CASSPGTGAGKTQYF. In DNA, the CDR3 is TGTGCCAGCAGCCCAGGGACAGGGGCGGGAAAGACCCAGTACTTC.

On this clone: A much bigger clone sits one base away, suggesting this may be a read error. Other DNA sequences in the sample encode the same CDR3. The chain employs TRBV19 and TRBJ2-1; D perhaps matches TRBD1 (7 bases). The V gene lost 4 bases and the J gene lost 8 bases, with 15 bases spanning the gap. From germline, CDR1 is LNHDA and CDR2 SQIVND (reference sequence). The CDR3 runs to 14 residues. CDR3 DNA: TGTGCCAGTAGTACACTCGGGGGACAGCATGAGCAGTTCTTC. It is translated as CASSTLGGQHEQFF.

In regard to this clone: A much larger clone sits a single nucleotide away, making a read error possible. The chain recombines TRBV5-2 with TRBJ1-6. TRBV5-2 is a pseudogene segment. This CDR3 spans 17 amino acids. CDR3 region: CASILSLGPGDYSPLHF. The CDR3 bases are TGTGCCAGCATCTTGAGTTTGGGTCCCGGGGACTATTCACCCCTCCACTTT.

The chain couples TRBV6-5 to TRBJ2-1; the D gene is possibly TRBD2 (6 bases). The germline V and J ends were trimmed by 2 bases and 1 base, with 15 bases remaining between them. The CDR3 has 17 amino acids. Germline CDR1 reads MNHEY; CDR2 reads SVGAGI. CDR3 in DNA: TGTGCCAGCAGTTACGCTAGCGTGAGATGGTCCTACAATGAGCAGTTCTTC. Protein sequence: CASSYASVRWSYNEQFF.

This clone was counted between two and nine times. CDR3 DNA: TGTGCCAGCGCCGCGAACCTTCCCTACGAGCAGTACTTC. Translating it yields CASAANLPYEQYF. The chain has TRBV27 and TRBJ2-7, with unresolved D. The CDR3 has 13 residues. V was shortened by 8 bases and J by 2 bases, with 13 bases between the two germline ends. Germline-derived CDR1 and CDR2 are MNHEY and SMNVEV (reference sequence).

This clone was counted between two and nine times. This rearrangement joins TRBV12-3 or TRBV12-4 to TRBJ2-5; TRBD2 matches 9 bases. The CDR3 sequence is 15 residues long. Trimming removed 0 bases from V and 3 bases from J; junction bases left unmatched: 2. The CDR3 DNA is TGTGCCAGCAGTTTAGCAGCTAGCGGGGAAGAGACCCAGTACTTC. It is translated as CASSLAASGEETQYF.

The chain uses TRBV2 and TRBJ2-1; 7 bases fit TRBD2. V was pared by 3 bases and J by 5 bases, with 16 bases of the junction left unmatched. CDR3 length equals 18 residues. Per germline, CDR1 SNHLY and CDR2 FYNNEI. In nucleotides, the CDR3 is TGTGCCAGCAGTGAGGGACGCCGGGGAGGGACCATACACAATGAGCAGTTCTTC. As protein: CASSEGRRGGTIHNEQFF.

The chain employs TRBV5-1 and TRBJ1-2, with TRBD1 identical over 9 bases. Trimming cost V 2 bases and J 7 bases; bases outside gene matches: 3. The CDR3 covers 13 residues. Germline CDR1 reads SGHRS; CDR2 reads YFSETQ. The CDR3 coding sequence is TGCGCCAGCAGCTTAACAGGGGGCGGTGGCTACACCTTC. Its translation is CASSLTGGGGYTF.

A remark on this clone: A much larger clonotype is one base distant, so this may be a read error. Other DNA sequences from this sample encode an identical CDR3 as well. This chain joins TRBV19 and TRBJ1-1, with 7 bases aligning to TRBD1. CDR1 LNHDA and CDR2 SQIVND come from the germline V gene (reference sequence). The CDR3 sequence is 11 residues long. The chain's CDR3 is CASMRDSEAFF. Written as DNA, the CDR3 is TGTGCCAGTATGCGGGACAGTGAAGCCTTCTTT.

This clone was counted at least ten times. This chain uses TRBV6-1 with TRBJ2-2, with D unresolved. Deletions cut 5 bases from V and 0 bases from J, with 16 bases between. The CDR3 spans 17 residues. Per the germline V gene, CDR1 is MNHNS and CDR2 is SASEGT. CDR3 region: CASSLGRSSSNTGELFF. The CDR3 DNA sequence: TGTGCCAGCAGTCTAGGACGGTCTTCATCGAACACCGGGGAGCTGTTTTTT.

The CDR3 DNA is TGTGCCGTCAAGCGGGAGAGAGGGAACACTGAAGCTTTCTTT. Protein sequence: CAVKRERGNTEAFF. The V call is TRBV28, the J call TRBJ1-1; D call uncertain. There are 14 residues in the CDR3. V was shortened by 11 bases and J by 1 base, with 17 bases between the two germline ends. Germline lookup yields CDR1 MDHEN and CDR2 SYDVKM.

The chain carries TRBV27 and TRBJ1-2, with a weak D call TRBD1 (5 bases). V dropped 2 bases and J dropped 7 bases, with 11 bases sitting between them. The CDR3 covers 13 residues. The germline CDR1 and CDR2 sequences are MNHEY and SMNVEV (reference sequence). The CDR3 reads CASSLRGRGGYTF. CDR3 sequence (DNA): TGTGCCAGCAGTTTAAGGGGACGGGGTGGCTACACCTTC.

This clone appeared many times. The genes are TRBV11-2 and TRBJ2-5; D is ambiguous. Germline V gene data show CDR1 as SGHAT and CDR2 as FQNNGV. The CDR3 covers 13 residues. The V and J ends lost 1 base and 5 bases respectively, with 8 bases between them. The CDR3 loop reads CASSLGGVETQYF. Written as DNA, the CDR3 is TGTGCCAGCAGCTTAGGTGGGGTTGAGACCCAGTACTTC. The variable domain in full, completed from reference TRBV11-2 and TRBJ2-5, reads EAGVAQSPRYKIIEKRQSVAFWCNPISGHATLYWYQQILGQGPKLLIQFQNNGVVDDSQLPKDRFSAERLKGVDSTLKIQPAKLEDSAVYLCASSLGGVETQYFGPGTRLLVL.

This clone was seen a few times. This may arise from a read error, as a much more abundant clone is one base away. V and J are TRBV2 and TRBJ2-3, with a weak D call TRBD2 (5 bases). CDR1 is SNHLY and CDR2 is FYNNEI in the germline V gene. This CDR3 is 13 amino acids long. V shed 7 bases and J shed 2 bases, with 10 bases lying between them. The DNA for the CDR3 is TGTGCCAGCAAGGGAGTAAACACAGATACGCAGTATTTT. Translated, it gives CASKGVNTDTQYF.

This clone was detected many times. The chain couples TRBV4-3 to TRBJ2-3; D unresolved. The length of the CDR3 is 17 residues. Trimming shortened V by 0 bases and J by 2 bases, and 15 bases separated the two germline ends. Germline CDR1 is LGHNA and CDR2 is YSLEER. This chain's CDR3 is CASSQDPRSDPTDTQYF. For the CDR3, the DNA is TGCGCCAGCAGCCAAGACCCCAGGAGCGACCCCACAGATACGCAGTATTTT.

A remark on this clone: This sample includes further DNA sequences coding for the same CDR3. The CDR3 reads CASSTTSGGNEQFF. Written as DNA, the CDR3 is TGTGCCAGCAGCACTACTAGCGGTGGAAATGAGCAGTTCTTC. This rearrangement joins TRBV7-9 to TRBJ2-1; 8 bases agree with TRBD2. V shed 5 bases and J 7 bases; nucleotides not matched to a gene: 7. Looked up from germline, CDR1 is SEHNR and CDR2 is FQNEAQ (reference sequence). The CDR3 is 14 amino acids.

This clone was found many times. The chain joins TRBV4-3 to TRBJ1-5, with TRBD1 as a possible D gene (5 bases). The CDR3 has 15 amino acids. V lost 1 base and J lost 4, with 11 bases in between. The V gene's germline CDR1 is LGHNA and CDR2 YSLEER. CDR3 DNA sequence: TGCGCCAGCAGCCAAGGGCAGGGCTCAAATCAGCCCCAGCATTTT. Protein: CASSQGQGSNQPQHF.

About this clone: Being one base from a much bigger clone, this may be a read error. The gene calls are TRBV25-1 and TRBJ1-4; no firm D call. Germline lookup yields CDR1 MGHDK and CDR2 SYGVNS. With 2 bases removed from V and 14 bases from J, the gap between germline ends came to 9 bases. The CDR3 is 11 residues long. The CDR3 DNA follows: TGTGCCAGCAGTGAAGGGTATGTGCTGTTTTTT. It codes for CASSEGYVLFF.

This clone was recorded at least ten times. A much larger clonotype is one base distant, so this may be a read error. The same CDR3 can be traced to other DNA sequences in this sample. The chain couples TRBV27 to TRBJ2-1, with 13 nucleotides matching TRBD2. Unmatched junction bases numbered 12, after V lost 6 bases and J lost 4 bases. This CDR3 is 18 amino acids long. Looked up from germline, CDR1 is MNHEY and CDR2 is SMNVEV (reference sequence). The CDR3 DNA sequence: TGTGCCAGCAGCCCAAGCCGGACTAGCGGGAGTGGTTACAATGAGCAGTTCTTC. It specifies CASSPSRTSGSGYNEQFF.

There are many counts of this clone. The chain has TRBV28 and TRBJ2-5; D not resolved. This CDR3 has 13 residues. V was clipped by 5 bases and J by 5 bases, with 12 bases between them. CDR1 is MDHEN, CDR2 SYDVKM, per germline. The CDR3 region is CASSTPARETQYF. CDR3 in DNA: TGTGCCAGCAGTACCCCCGCCAGGGAGACCCAGTACTTC.

The rearrangement joins TRBV5-1 to TRBJ1-3; 7 bases fit TRBD1. The CDR3 contains 15 residues. Germline assignment: CDR1 SGHRS and CDR2 YFSETQ. The trim removed 4 bases at V and 0 bases at J, leaving 4 bases unmatched. CDR3 bases: TGCGCCAGCAGCAAGGGACAGCCCTCTGGAAACACCATATATTTT. Translating it yields CASSKGQPSGNTIYF.

This clone has ten or more counts. The chain joins TRBV11-1 to TRBJ2-3, with D hard to call. V was shortened by 1 base and J by 5 bases, with 7 bases between the two germline ends. The germline gives CDR1 SGHAT, CDR2 FQDESV (reference sequence). There are 13 residues in the CDR3. CDR3 DNA: TGTGCCAGCAGCTTAGTAGGGAAAGATACGCAGTATTTT. Its translation is CASSLVGKDTQYF.